This paragraph covers one T cell receptor (beta chain) sequence. Its antigen is unknown. This record comes from a study of cytomegalovirus exposure and HLA in healthy donors. Study as a whole: An analysis done earlier identified about 100 million unique TCR beta sequences from about 179 million T cells. General study results and limits: Several of the most significant clusters were apparently associated with common viral pathogens in a later analysis.

The primer mix had 60 Vbeta and 13 Jbeta primers. Profiled with immunoSEQ multiplex PCR; TCRdb holds only in-frame clones, not every one. The data hold about 130,000 clones, with approximately 85% observed a single time. V was trimmed by 4 bases and J by 4 bases, leaving 12 bases between them. The CDR3 loop spans 13 amino acids. Germline CDR1 SGHDT, CDR2 YYEEEE. At sampling all donors were nominally healthy, likely with unrecorded immune exposures. The sequence derives from a woman aged 25 to 39 in good health and CMV-seropositive. Material: PBMCs. V usage is TRBV5-6 and J usage is TRBJ2-7; D possibly corresponds to TRBD2 (6 bases). CDR3 residues: CASSRGVLYEQYF. The CDR3 DNA sequence: TGTGCCAGCAGCCGCGGGGTCCTTTACGAGCAGTACTTC.